This TCR beta chain was captured by sequencing in a study of shared clonotypes between healthy human individuals. Study-wide background: The study enrolled two women and three men aged 18 to 49.

Each subset's genomic DNA was split evenly across several immunoSEQ plates. Only in-frame clones appear in the TCRdb table, and some are missing; sequencing was by immunoSEQ multiplex PCR. The sample holds around 700,000 clones, 72% seen once. Note on this clone: No antigen is known for it.

Findings and limits, study-wide: Inspection by rarefaction showed sorted-subset sequencing to be incomplete despite large depth. Of the naive CD4 clonotypes, around 4.7% were shared across a handful of donors.

Trimming took 3 bases from V and 1 from J, leaving 10 bases between them. Germline CDR1 SQVTM, CDR2 ANQGSEA. CDR3 length: 13 amino acids. The receptor was derived from a woman in her twenties or thirties in good health. V usage is TRBV29-1 and J usage is TRBJ2-7; D is undetermined. Sequences were obtained from memory CD4+ T cells sorted from blood. Subset: CD45RA-negative fraction. CDR3 residues: CSVETHRSYEQYF. The DNA of the CDR3 is TGCAGCGTTGAGACACATCGGTCCTACGAGCAGTACTTC.